One sample yielded the 19 T cell receptor beta chains listed below, sequenced in a study of identical twins. MiXCR, run by TCRdb on the 5' RACE reads, gives a single entry per CDR3 protein. The sample holds some 760,000 distinct CDR3 sequences, approximately 18% seen once. These same data were also listed under a study on T cells expressing NK-cell markers.

The sequenced material came from PBMCs. Receptors originate from a woman younger than 30 in good health.

The chain couples TRBV7-2 to TRBJ2-1; 8 positions agree with TRBD2. The CDR3 totals 13 residues. From germline, CDR1 is SGHTA and CDR2 FQGNSA. Trimming at V came to 3 bases and at J to 10 bases, leaving 5 bases not matched to a gene. CDR3 in DNA: TGTGCCAGCAGCTTCCAGCGGGGGAGGGAGCAGTTCTTC. Translated: CASSFQRGREQFF. The full variable domain, its missing parts supplied by reference TRBV7-2 and TRBJ2-1, is GAGVSQSPSNKVTEKGKDVELRCDPISGHTALYWYRQSLGQGLEFLIYFQGNSAPDKSGLPSDRFSAERTGGSVSTLTIQRTQQEDSAVYLCASSFQRGREQFFGPGTRLTVL.

The chain carries TRBV19 and TRBJ2-7, with 8 positions matching TRBD2. The length of the CDR3 is 14 residues. Germline lookup yields CDR1 LNHDA and CDR2 SQIVND (reference sequence). The ends lost 5 bases at V and 4 bases at J; junction bases unmatched: 7. CDR3 residues: CASSAGGWEYEQYF. In DNA form, the CDR3 reads TGTGCCAGTAGTGCGGGAGGATGGGAGTACGAGCAGTACTTC.

This clonotype was observed a handful of times. The chain couples TRBV12-3 or TRBV12-4 to TRBJ2-4; no clear D. Trimming took 5 bases from V and 8 from J, leaving 10 bases between them. This CDR3 region has 12 residues. DNA of the CDR3: TGTGCCAGCAGTCCCCGGCATGACATTCAGTACTTC. This translates into CASSPRHDIQYF.

This clonotype has more than one count but fewer than ten. The chain carries TRBV5-1 and TRBJ2-2; possible D gene TRBD2, 5 bases. Germline V gene data show CDR1 as SGHRS and CDR2 as YFSETQ. CDR3 size: 15 residues. Between the trimmed V and J ends, which lost 5 bases and 4 bases, there was a span of 15 bases. The CDR3 DNA sequence: TGCGCCAGCAGAGAGGCGGGCCCGGGCACCGGGGAGCTGTTTTTT. Encoded protein: CASREAGPGTGELFF. Supplemented by reference TRBV5-1 and TRBJ2-2, the full variable domain reads KAGVTQTPRYLIKTRGQQVTLSCSPISGHRSVSWYQQTPGQGLQFLFEYFSETQRNKGNFPGRFSGRQFSNSRSEMNVSTLELGDSALYLCASREAGPGTGELFFGEGSRLTVL.

The rearrangement links TRBV12-5 to TRBJ2-5; D may match TRBD1 or TRBD2 (5 bases each). Trimming took 5 bases from V and 2 from J, leaving 18 bases between them. Germline lookup yields CDR1 LGHNT and CDR2 FRNRAP. The CDR3 covers 16 residues. The CDR3 here is CASGPPRRGDQETQYF. CDR3 in DNA: TGTGCTAGTGGTCCCCCACGTAGGGGAGATCAAGAGACCCAGTACTTC.

CDR3 sequence: CSARKAGGTGELFF. CDR3 DNA: TGCAGTGCTAGAAAAGCAGGGGGCACCGGGGAGCTGTTTTTT. This chain joins TRBV20-1 and TRBJ2-2; 7 nucleotides match TRBD1. J was trimmed by 4 bases and V by 2 bases; bases with no gene match: 4. CDR1 is DFQATT and CDR2 is SNEGSKA in the germline V gene (reference sequence). CDR3 length equals 14 residues.

V is TRBV24-1 and J is TRBJ2-1, with 7 bases matching TRBD2. Germline CDR1 and CDR2: KGHDR and SFDVKD. V shed 7 bases and J 1 base; nucleotides not matched to a gene: 9. The CDR3 loop spans 16 amino acids. CDR3 in DNA: TGTGCCACCAGCGGCGGGGCGGGAGAATCCTACAATGAGCAGTTCTTC. Protein: CATSGGAGESYNEQFF.

This clonotype was recorded many times. The chain has TRBV5-1 and TRBJ1-4; perhaps TRBD1 as D (5 bases). V lost 2 bases and J 5 bases, leaving 7 bases between the germline ends. Germline V CDR1 and CDR2: SGHRS, YFSETQ. The CDR3 is 13 amino acids. In DNA, the CDR3 is TGCGCCAGCAGCTTCGGGGGGAATGAAAAACTGTTTTTT. It is translated as CASSFGGNEKLFF.

The V call is TRBV6-6, the J call TRBJ1-5; D perhaps matches TRBD1 (5 bases). V was clipped by 10 bases and J by 0 bases, with 10 bases between them. The CDR3 extends over 13 amino acids. Germline V CDR1 and CDR2: MNHNY, SVGAGI (reference sequence). The CDR3 coding sequence is TGTGCCACCGCAGGGAATAGCAATCAGCCCCAGCATTTT. Residues: CATAGNSNQPQHF.

This rearrangement joins TRBV7-2 to TRBJ2-1, with TRBD1 matching 9 bases. The CDR3 runs 16 residues. The V gene end was trimmed by 4 bases and the J gene end by 1 base; junction bases not matched to a gene: 5. Per germline, CDR1 SGHTA and CDR2 FQGNSA. CDR3 coding DNA: TGTGCCAGCAGCTCTTGGGGGACAGGGTCCTACAATGAGCAGTTCTTC. Residues: CASSSWGTGSYNEQFF.

This chain connects TRBV12-3 or TRBV12-4 to TRBJ2-1; D may be TRBD1 (6 bases). Trimming stripped 6 bases from V and 6 bases from J, with 12 bases between. This CDR3 comprises 13 residues. CDR3 nucleotides: TGTGCCAGCAGACAGGGCTCCATCAATGAGCAGTTCTTC. This encodes CASRQGSINEQFF.

This clonotype came up many times. The CDR3 protein is CSAERESEAFF. As DNA, the CDR3 is TGCAGTGCCGAGAGGGAGAGTGAAGCTTTCTTT. This chain uses TRBV20-1 with TRBJ1-1, with D unresolved. The V gene lost 6 bases and the J gene lost 7 bases, with 12 bases spanning the gap. The CDR3 is made up of 11 amino acids. Germline loops: CDR1 DFQATT, CDR2 SNEGSKA (reference sequence).

J is TRBJ1-5 and V is TRBV7-2; D remains ambiguous. V lost 2 bases and J 5 bases, leaving 10 bases between the germline ends. This CDR3 spans 14 amino acids. The V gene's germline CDR1 is SGHTA and CDR2 FQGNSA. CDR3 sequence: CASSLNRGYQPQHF. DNA for the CDR3: TGTGCCAGCAGCTTAAATCGGGGATATCAGCCCCAGCATTTT. The whole variable domain, filled in from reference TRBV7-2 and TRBJ1-5, reads GAGVSQSPSNKVTEKGKDVELRCDPISGHTALYWYRQSLGQGLEFLIYFQGNSAPDKSGLPSDRFSAERTGGSVSTLTIQRTQQEDSAVYLCASSLNRGYQPQHFGDGTRLSIL.

J is TRBJ2-1 and V is TRBV12-3 or TRBV12-4; the D gene is possibly TRBD2 (5 bases). The CDR3 loop spans 16 amino acids. With 1 base removed from V and 0 bases from J, the gap between germline ends came to 10 bases. The CDR3 bases are TGTGCCAGCAGTTTAGGGACTCATAGCTCCTACAATGAGCAGTTCTTC. This sequence encodes CASSLGTHSSYNEQFF.

J is TRBJ2-1 and V is TRBV7-9; no clear D gene. The V end lost 5 bases, the J end lost 7 bases, and 21 bases lay between the germline ends. Germline-derived CDR1 and CDR2 are SEHNR and FQNEAQ (reference sequence). This CDR3 region has 16 residues. The CDR3 DNA sequence: TGTGCCAGCAGCATCCGGGCGCAGGTTATGGGGAATGAGCAGTTCTTC. It yields the protein CASSIRAQVMGNEQFF. Together with reference TRBV7-9 and TRBJ2-1, the CDR3 gives the full variable domain: DTGVSQNPRHKITKRGQNVTFRCDPISEHNRLYWYRQTLGQGPEFLTYFQNEAQLEKSRLLSDRFSAERPKGSFSTLEIQRTEQGDSAMYLCASSIRAQVMGNEQFFGPGTRLTVL.

The chain employs TRBV6-2 or TRBV6-3 and TRBJ2-7; D may correspond to TRBD1 or TRBD2 (5 bases each). Trimming removed 4 bases from V and 6 bases from J, with 13 bases in between. The CDR3 covers 13 residues. Germline values: CDR1 MNHEY, CDR2 SVGEGT. The CDR3 region is CASSLYTGGEQYF. The CDR3 DNA reads TGTGCCAGCAGTTTGTACACAGGAGGCGAGCAGTACTTC.

The V gene is TRBV5-1, the J gene TRBJ2-2; 8 nucleotides match TRBD1. Germline loops: CDR1 SGHRS, CDR2 YFSETQ. The CDR3 runs to 16 residues. Trimming removed 6 bases from V and 7 bases from J; junction bases left unmatched: 14. DNA of the CDR3: TGCGCCAGCAATCCAACCGGGACAGGTGTAGACGGGGAGCTGTTTTTT. Its protein is CASNPTGTGVDGELFF.

The chain couples TRBV5-1 to TRBJ2-7; 7 bases are shared with TRBD1. There are 15 residues in the CDR3. Germline V gives CDR1 SGHRS, CDR2 YFSETQ. After removal of 4 bases from V and 0 bases from J, the junction contained 7 bases not matched to a gene. CDR3: CASSPRQGRSYEQYF. CDR3 DNA sequence: TGCGCCAGCAGCCCACGACAGGGTCGCTCCTACGAGCAGTACTTC. Drawing the rest from reference TRBV5-1 and TRBJ2-7, the complete variable domain is KAGVTQTPRYLIKTRGQQVTLSCSPISGHRSVSWYQQTPGQGLQFLFEYFSETQRNKGNFPGRFSGRQFSNSRSEMNVSTLELGDSALYLCASSPRQGRSYEQYFGPGTRLTVT.

The rearrangement uses TRBV6-1 and TRBJ2-1; the D is unclear. This CDR3 has 15 residues. Trimming cost V 5 bases and J 1 base, with 12 bases left between them. CDR1 is MNHNS, CDR2 SASEGT, per germline. The CDR3 nucleotides read TGTGCCAGCAGTCCCCGGGTAGGGTCCTACAATGAGCAGTTCTTC. It specifies CASSPRVGSYNEQFF.